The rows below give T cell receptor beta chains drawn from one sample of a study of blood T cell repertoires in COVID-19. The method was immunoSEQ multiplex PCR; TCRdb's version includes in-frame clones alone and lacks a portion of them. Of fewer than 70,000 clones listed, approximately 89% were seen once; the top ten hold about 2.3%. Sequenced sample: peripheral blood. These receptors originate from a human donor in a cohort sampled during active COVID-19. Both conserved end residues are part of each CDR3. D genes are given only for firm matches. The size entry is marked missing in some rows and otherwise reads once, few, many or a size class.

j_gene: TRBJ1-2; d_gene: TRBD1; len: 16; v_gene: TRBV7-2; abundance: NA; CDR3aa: CASSPGGRQGVEGYTF; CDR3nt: TGTGCCAGCAGCCCCGGGGGGAGACAGGGGGTGGAGGGCTACACCTTC
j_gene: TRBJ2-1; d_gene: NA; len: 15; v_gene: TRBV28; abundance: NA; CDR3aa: CASSHLASFYNEQFF; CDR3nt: TGTGCCAGCAGTCACCTAGCGAGTTTTTACAATGAGCAGTTCTTC
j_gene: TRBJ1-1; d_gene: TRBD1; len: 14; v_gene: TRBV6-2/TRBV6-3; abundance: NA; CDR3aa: CASSSGGLVTEAFF; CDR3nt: TGTGCCAGCAGTTCAGGGGGTCTGGTCACTGAAGCTTTCTTT
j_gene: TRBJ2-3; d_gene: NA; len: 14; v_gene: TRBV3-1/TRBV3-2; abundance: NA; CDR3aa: CASSPQQGADTQYF; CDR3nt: TGTGCCAGCAGCCCCCAACAAGGGGCAGATACGCAGTATTTT
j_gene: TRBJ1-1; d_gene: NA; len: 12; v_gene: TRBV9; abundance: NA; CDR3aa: CASSVDSTEAFF; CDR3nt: TGTGCCAGCAGCGTGGACTCCACTGAAGCTTTCTTT
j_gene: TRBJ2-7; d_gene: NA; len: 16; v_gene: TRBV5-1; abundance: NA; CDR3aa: CASSLGGRVDPREQYF; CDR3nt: TGCGCCAGCAGCTTGGGGGGCAGGGTAGATCCTCGCGAGCAGTACTTC
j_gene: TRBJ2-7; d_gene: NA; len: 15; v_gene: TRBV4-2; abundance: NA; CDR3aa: CASSQLPGAFYEQYF; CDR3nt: TGTGCCAGCAGCCAACTCCCAGGGGCTTTCTACGAGCAGTACTTC
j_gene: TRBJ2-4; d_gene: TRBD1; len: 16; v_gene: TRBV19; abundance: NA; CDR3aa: CASSITGVGAKNIQYF; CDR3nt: TGTGCCAGTAGTATTACAGGGGTGGGAGCCAAAAACATTCAGTACTTC
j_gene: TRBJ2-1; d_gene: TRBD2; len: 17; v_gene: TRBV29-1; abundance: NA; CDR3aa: CSVDRLAGEQSYNEQFF; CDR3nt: TGCAGCGTTGATCGACTAGCGGGAGAGCAATCCTACAATGAGCAGTTCTTC
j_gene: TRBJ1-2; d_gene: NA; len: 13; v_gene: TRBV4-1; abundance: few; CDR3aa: CASSRTGQEGYTF; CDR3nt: TGCGCCAGCAGCCGAACAGGGCAGGAGGGCTACACCTTC
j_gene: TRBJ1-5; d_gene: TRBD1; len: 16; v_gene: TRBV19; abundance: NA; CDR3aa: CASSIGTGPPNQPQHF; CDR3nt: TGTGCCAGTAGTATCGGGACAGGCCCGCCTAATCAGCCCCAGCATTTT
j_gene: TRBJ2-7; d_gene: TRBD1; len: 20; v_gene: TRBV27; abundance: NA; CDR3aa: CASSTRLPGTGGVGRYEQYF; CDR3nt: TGTGCCAGCAGTACACGTTTGCCTGGGACAGGGGGAGTTGGTCGCTACGAGCAGTACTTC
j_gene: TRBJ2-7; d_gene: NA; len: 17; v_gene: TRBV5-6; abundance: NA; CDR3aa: CASSLGRGGFTLYEQYF; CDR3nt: TGTGCCAGCAGCTTGGGCCGTGGGGGGTTTACCCTCTACGAGCAGTACTTC
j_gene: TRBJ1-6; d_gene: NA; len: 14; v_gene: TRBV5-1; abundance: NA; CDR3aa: CASSLRGGNSPLHF; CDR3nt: TGCGCCAGCAGCTTGAGGGGGGGGAATTCACCCCTCCACTTT
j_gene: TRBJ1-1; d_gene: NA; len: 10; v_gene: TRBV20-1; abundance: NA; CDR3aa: CSARFVEAFF; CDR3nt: TGCAGTGCTAGATTCGTTGAAGCTTTCTTT
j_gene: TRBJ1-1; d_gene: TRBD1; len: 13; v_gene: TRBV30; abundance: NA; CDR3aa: CAWRKTGGLEAFF; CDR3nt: TGTGCCTGGAGAAAGACAGGGGGACTTGAAGCTTTCTTT
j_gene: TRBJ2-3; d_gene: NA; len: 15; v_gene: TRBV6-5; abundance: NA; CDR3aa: CASSYSASRTDTQYF; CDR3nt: TGTGCCAGCAGTTACTCTGCTAGCCGCACAGATACGCAGTATTTT
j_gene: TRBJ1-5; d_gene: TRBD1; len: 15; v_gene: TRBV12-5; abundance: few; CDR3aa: CASASGQAGGQPQHF; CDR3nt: TGTGCTAGTGCCTCGGGACAGGCAGGTGGTCAGCCCCAGCATTTT
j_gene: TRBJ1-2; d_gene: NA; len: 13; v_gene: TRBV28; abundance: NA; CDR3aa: CASSFMRPYGYTF; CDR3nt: TGTGCCAGCAGTTTTATGCGGCCCTATGGCTACACCTTC
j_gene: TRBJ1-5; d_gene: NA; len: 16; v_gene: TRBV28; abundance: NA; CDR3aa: CASSSPSRGASQPQHF; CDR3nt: TGTGCCAGCAGTTCCCCCAGCAGGGGCGCATCTCAGCCCCAGCATTTT
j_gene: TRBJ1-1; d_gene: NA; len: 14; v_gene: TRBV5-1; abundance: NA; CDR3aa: CASSLTGPGTEAFF; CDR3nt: TGCGCCAGCAGCTTGACAGGGCCGGGAACTGAAGCTTTCTTT
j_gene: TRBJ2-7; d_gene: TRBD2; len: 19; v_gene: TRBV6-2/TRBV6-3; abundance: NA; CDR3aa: CASSYVREQGIPLSGEQYF; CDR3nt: TGTGCCAGCAGTTACGTGCGGGAGCAAGGCATCCCCCTTTCGGGCGAGCAGTACTTC
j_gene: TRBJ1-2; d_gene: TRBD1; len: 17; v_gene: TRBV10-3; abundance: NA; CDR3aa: CAISAITGGFGNYGYTF; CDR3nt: TGTGCCATCAGTGCAATTACAGGGGGTTTCGGGAACTATGGCTACACCTTC
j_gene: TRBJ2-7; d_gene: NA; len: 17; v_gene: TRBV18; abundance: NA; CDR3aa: CASSAFGGAASSYEQYF; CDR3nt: TGTGCCAGCTCCGCTTTTGGGGGGGCCGCTAGCTCCTACGAGCAGTACTTC
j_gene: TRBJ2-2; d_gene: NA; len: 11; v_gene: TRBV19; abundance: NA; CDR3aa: CASSTLGELFF; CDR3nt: TGTGCCAGTAGCACCCTAGGGGAGCTGTTTTTT
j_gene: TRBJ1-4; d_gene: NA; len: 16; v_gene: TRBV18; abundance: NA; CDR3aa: CASSYWDFTTNEKLFF; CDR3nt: TGTGCCAGCTCATATTGGGACTTCACAACTAATGAAAAACTGTTTTTT
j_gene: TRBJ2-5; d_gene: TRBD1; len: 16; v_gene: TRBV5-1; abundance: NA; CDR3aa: CASSPRQGNKGETQYF; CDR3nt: TGCGCCAGCAGTCCCAGACAGGGAAACAAGGGAGAGACCCAGTACTTC
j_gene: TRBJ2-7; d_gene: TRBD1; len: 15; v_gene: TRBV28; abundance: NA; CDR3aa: CASRKGQGFSYEQYF; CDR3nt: TGTGCCAGCCGAAAAGGACAGGGGTTCTCCTACGAGCAGTACTTC
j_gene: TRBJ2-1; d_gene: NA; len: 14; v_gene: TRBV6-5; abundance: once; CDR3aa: CAIAGILGSNEQFF; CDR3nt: TGTGCCATCGCCGGGATCTTGGGTAGTAATGAGCAGTTCTTC
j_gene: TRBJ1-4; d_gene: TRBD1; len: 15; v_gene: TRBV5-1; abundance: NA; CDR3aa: CASSLADRDNEKLFF; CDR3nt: TGCGCCAGCAGCTTGGCCGACAGGGATAATGAAAAACTGTTTTTT
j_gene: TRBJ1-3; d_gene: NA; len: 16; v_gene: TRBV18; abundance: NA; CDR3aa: CASSPAGAYSGNTIYF; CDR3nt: TGTGCCAGCTCACCCGCGGGGGCTTACTCTGGAAACACCATATATTTT
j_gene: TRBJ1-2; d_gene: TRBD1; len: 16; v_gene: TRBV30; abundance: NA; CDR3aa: CAWSDLGTVRGYGYTF; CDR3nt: TGTGCCTGGAGTGACCTTGGGACAGTCCGTGGGTATGGCTACACCTTC
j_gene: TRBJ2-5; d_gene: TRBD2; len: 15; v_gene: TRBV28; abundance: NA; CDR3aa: CASSFSVLAGETQYF; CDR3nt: TGTGCCAGCAGTTTCTCAGTACTAGCGGGAGAGACCCAGTACTTC
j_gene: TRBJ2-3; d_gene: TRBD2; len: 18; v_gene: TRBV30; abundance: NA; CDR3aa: CAWSAGLAGISSTDTQYF; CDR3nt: TGTGCCTGGAGTGCCGGACTAGCGGGCATTTCTAGCACAGATACGCAGTATTTT
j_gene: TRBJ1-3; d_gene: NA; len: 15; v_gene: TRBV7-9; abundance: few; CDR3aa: CASSQKGHDGNTIYF; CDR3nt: TGTGCCAGCAGCCAGAAGGGACACGACGGAAACACCATATATTTT
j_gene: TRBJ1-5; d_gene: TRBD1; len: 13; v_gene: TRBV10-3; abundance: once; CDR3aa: CATRQGVNQPQHF; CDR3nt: TGTGCCACAAGACAGGGCGTTAATCAGCCCCAGCATTTT
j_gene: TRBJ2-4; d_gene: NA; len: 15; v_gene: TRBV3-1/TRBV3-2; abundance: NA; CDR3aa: CASSQGAGPKNIQYF; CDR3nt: TGTGCCAGCAGCCAAGGTGCGGGTCCCAAAAACATTCAGTACTTC
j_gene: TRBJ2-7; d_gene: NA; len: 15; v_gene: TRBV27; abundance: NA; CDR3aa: CASSPMTGLAYEQYF; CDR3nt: TGTGCCAGCAGCCCTATGACAGGTCTAGCCTACGAGCAGTACTTC
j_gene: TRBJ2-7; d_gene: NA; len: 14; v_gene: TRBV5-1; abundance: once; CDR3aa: CASSVGQQPSEQYF; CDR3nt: TGCGCCAGCAGCGTGGGACAACAACCCAGTGAGCAGTACTTC